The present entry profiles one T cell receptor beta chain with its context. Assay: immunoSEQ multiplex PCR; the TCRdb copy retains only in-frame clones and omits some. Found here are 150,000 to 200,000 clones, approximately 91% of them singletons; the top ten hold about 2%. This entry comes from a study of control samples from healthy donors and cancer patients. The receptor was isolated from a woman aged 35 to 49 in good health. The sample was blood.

CDR3 in DNA: TGTGCCAGCAGCGGGGGGATAAGCACTGAAGCTTTCTTT. Translated: CASSGGISTEAFF. This chain uses TRBV11-2 with TRBJ1-1; TRBD1 is a possible D gene (5 bases). Germline lookup yields CDR1 SGHAT and CDR2 FQNNGV. This CDR3 is 13 amino acids long. Trimming shortened V by 5 bases and J by 4 bases, and 11 bases separated the two germline ends.